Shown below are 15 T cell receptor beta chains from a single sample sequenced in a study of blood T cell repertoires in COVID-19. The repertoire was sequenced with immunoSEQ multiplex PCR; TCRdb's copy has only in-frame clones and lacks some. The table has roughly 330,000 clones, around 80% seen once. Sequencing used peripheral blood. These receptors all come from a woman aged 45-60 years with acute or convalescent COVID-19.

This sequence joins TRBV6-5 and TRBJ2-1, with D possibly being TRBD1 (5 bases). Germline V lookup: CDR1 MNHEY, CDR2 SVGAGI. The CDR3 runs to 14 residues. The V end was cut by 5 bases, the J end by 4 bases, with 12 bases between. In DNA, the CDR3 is TGTGCCAGCAGTCGCCAGGGATCTTACAATGAGCAGTTCTTC. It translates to CASSRQGSYNEQFF.

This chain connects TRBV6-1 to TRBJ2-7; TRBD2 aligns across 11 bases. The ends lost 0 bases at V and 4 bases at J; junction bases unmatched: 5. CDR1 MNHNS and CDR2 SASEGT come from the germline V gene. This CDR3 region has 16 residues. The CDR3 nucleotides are TGTGCCAGCAGTGAAGCGGATAGCGGGAGGGTATACGAGCAGTACTTC. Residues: CASSEADSGRVYEQYF.

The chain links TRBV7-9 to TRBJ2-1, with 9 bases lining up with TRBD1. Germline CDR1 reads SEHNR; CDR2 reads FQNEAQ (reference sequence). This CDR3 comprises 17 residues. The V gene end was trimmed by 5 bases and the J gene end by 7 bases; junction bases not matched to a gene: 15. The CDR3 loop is CASSQQDRGAPRNEQFF. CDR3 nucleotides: TGTGCCAGCAGCCAACAGGACAGGGGCGCCCCTAGGAATGAGCAGTTCTTC.

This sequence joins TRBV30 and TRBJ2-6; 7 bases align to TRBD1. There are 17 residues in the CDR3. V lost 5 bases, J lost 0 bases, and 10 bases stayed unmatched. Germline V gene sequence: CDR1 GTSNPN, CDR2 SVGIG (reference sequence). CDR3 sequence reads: CAWARTGARSGANVLTF. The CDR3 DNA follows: TGTGCCTGGGCCCGTACAGGGGCCCGCTCTGGGGCCAACGTCCTGACTTTC.

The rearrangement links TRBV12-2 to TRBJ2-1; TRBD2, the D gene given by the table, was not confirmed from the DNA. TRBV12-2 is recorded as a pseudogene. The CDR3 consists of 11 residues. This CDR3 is CASRLFTLQFF. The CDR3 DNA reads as TGTGCAAGTCGCTTATTCACTTTACAGTTCTTC.

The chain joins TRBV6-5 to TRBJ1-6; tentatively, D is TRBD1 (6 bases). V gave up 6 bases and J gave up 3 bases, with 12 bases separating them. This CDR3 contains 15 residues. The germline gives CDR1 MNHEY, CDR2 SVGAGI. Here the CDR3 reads CASSPPTGYNSPLHF. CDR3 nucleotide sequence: TGTGCCAGCAGCCCACCGACAGGCTATAATTCACCCCTCCACTTT.

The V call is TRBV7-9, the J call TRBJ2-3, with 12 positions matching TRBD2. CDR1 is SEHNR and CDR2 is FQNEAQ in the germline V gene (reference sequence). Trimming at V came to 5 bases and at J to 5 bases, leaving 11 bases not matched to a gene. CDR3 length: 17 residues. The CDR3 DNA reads TGTGCCAGCAGCCCGACTCGGACTAGCGGGAAGGTAGATACGCAGTATTTT. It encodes CASSPTRTSGKVDTQYF.

CDR3 sequence reads: CASSPGSAGNTIYF. The DNA for the CDR3 is TGTGCCAGCAGCCCCGGCAGCGCTGGAAACACCATATATTTT. The rearrangement joins TRBV7-9 to TRBJ1-3; D unresolved. V was cut by 5 bases and J by 2 bases, with 10 bases left in between. The germline V gene encodes CDR1 SEHNR and CDR2 FQNEAQ (reference sequence). The CDR3 covers 14 residues. The variable domain in full, completed from reference TRBV7-9 and TRBJ1-3, reads DTGVSQNPRHKITKRGQNVTFRCDPISEHNRLYWYRQTLGQGPEFLTYFQNEAQLEKSRLLSDRFSAERPKGSFSTLEIQRTEQGDSAMYLCASSPGSAGNTIYFGEGSWLTVV.

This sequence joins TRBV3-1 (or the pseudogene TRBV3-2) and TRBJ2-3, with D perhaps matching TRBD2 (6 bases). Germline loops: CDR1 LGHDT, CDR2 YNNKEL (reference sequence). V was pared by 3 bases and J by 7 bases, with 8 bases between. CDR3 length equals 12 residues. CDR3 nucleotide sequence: TGTGCCAGCAGCCAGCGGGACTATACGCAGTATTTT. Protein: CASSQRDYTQYF.

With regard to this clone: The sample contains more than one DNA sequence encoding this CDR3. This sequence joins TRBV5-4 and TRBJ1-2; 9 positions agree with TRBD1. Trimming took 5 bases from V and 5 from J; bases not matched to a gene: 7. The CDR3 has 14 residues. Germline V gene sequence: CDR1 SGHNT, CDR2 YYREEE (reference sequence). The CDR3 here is CASSPGGQGYGYTF. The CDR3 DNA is TGTGCCAGCAGTCCCGGCGGACAGGGGTATGGCTACACCTTC.

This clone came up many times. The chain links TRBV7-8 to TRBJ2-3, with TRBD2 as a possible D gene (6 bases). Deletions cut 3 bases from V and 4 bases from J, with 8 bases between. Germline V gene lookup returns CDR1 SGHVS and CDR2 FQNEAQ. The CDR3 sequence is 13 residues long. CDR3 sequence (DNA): TGTGCCAGCAGCTTGGGGGAGGCAGATACGCAGTATTTT. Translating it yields CASSLGEADTQYF.

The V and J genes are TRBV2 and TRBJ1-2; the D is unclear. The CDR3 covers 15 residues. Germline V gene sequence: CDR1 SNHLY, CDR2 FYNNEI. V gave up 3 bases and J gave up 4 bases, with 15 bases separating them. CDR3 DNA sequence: TGTGCCAGCAGTGATCTTCGGGAGGTCGGCTATGGCTACACCTTC. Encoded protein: CASSDLREVGYGYTF.

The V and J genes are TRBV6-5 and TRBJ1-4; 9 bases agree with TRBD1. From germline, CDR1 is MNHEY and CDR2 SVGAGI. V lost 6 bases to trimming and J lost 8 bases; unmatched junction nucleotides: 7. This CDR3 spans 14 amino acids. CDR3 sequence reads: CASSRDREKEKLFF. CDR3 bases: TGTGCCAGCAGCCGGGACAGGGAAAAGGAAAAACTGTTTTTT.

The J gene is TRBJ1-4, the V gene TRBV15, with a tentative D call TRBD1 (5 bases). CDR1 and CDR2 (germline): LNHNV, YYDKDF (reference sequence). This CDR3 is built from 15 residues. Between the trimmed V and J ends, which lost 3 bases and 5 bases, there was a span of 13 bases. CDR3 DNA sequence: TGTGCCACCAGCAGGGCCGGGACTGACAATGAAAAACTGTTTTTT. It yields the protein CATSRAGTDNEKLFF.

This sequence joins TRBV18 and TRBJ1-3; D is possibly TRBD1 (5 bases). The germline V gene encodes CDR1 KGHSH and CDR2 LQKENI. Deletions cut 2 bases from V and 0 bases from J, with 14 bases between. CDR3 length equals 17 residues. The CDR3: CASSPLGAMSSGNTIYF. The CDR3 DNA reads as TGTGCCAGCTCACCATTAGGGGCTATGAGCTCTGGAAACACCATATATTTT.